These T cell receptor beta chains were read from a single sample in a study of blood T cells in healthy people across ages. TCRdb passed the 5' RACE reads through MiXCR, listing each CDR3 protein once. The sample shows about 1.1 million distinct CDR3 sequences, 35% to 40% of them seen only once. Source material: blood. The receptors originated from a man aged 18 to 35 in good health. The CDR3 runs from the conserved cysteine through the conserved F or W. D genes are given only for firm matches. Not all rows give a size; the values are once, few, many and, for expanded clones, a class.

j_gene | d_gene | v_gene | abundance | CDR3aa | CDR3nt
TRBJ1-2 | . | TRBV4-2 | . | CASSQELIEHYGYTF | TGTGCCAGCAGCCAAGAATTGATTGAGCACTATGGCTACACCTTC
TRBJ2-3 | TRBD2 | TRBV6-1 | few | CARSRGLAGVWGRDTQYF | TGTGCCAGGAGTCGCGGACTAGCGGGGGTTTGGGGAAGAGATACGCAGTATTTT
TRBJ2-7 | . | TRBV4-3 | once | CASSQEPAANSYNEQYF | TGCGCCAGCAGCCAAGAACCAGCGGCCAACTCCTACAATGAGCAGTACTTC
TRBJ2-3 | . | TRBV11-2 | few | CASSLVLSSTDTQYF | TGTGCCAGCAGCTTAGTTCTGAGTAGCACAGATACGCAGTATTTT
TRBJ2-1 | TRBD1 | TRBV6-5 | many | CASSYGTGWDEQFF | TGTGCCAGCAGTTACGGGACAGGGTGGGATGAGCAGTTCTTC
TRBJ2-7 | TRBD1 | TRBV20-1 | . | CSARTGQGRSYEQYF | TGCAGTGCTAGAACCGGACAGGGAAGGTCCTACGAGCAGTACTTC
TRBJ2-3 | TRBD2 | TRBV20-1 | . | CSAREASGGDTQYF | TGCAGTGCTAGAGAGGCTAGCGGGGGCGATACGCAGTATTTT
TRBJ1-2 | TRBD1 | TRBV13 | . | CASSLSLGTGKPYGYTF | TGTGCCAGCAGCTTATCATTAGGGACAGGGAAACCCTATGGCTACACCTTC
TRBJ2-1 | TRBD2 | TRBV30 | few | CAGIGTSGGNEQFF | TGTGCCGGGATCGGGACTAGCGGGGGGAATGAGCAGTTCTTC
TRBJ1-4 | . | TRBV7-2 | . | CAGSLSSGNGNEKLFF | TGTGCCGGCAGCCTTTCCTCAGGGAACGGGAATGAAAAACTGTTTTTT
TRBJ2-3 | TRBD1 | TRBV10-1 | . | CASSEPGQGRTNTDTQYF | TGCGCCAGCAGTGAGCCGGGACAGGGTCGAACTAACACAGATACGCAGTATTTT
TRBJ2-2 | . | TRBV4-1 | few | CASSQESNTGELFF | TGCGCCAGCAGCCAAGAGTCAAACACCGGGGAGCTGTTTTTT
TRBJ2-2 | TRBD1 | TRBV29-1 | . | CSVATGVGTGELFF | TGCAGCGTAGCTACAGGGGTCGGCACCGGGGAGCTGTTTTTT
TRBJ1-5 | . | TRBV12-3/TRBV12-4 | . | CASGGGNQPQHF | TGTGCCAGCGGGGGGGGCAATCAGCCCCAGCATTTT
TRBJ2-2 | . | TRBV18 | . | CASSPRTTPGNTGELFF | TGTGCCAGCTCACCAAGGACGACTCCCGGGAACACCGGGGAGCTGTTTTTT
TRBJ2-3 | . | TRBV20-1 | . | CSAPSATDTQYF | TGCAGTGCTCCTTCGGCTACAGATACGCAGTATTTT
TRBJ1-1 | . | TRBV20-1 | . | CSAPGLANTEAFF | TGCAGTGCTCCCGGGTTGGCGAACACTGAAGCTTTCTTT
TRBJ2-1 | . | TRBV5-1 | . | CASSLEGNFYNEQFF | TGCGCCAGCAGCTTGGAGGGGAATTTCTACAATGAGCAGTTCTTC
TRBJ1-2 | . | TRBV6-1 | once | CASGGGVYGYTF | TGTGCCAGCGGGGGAGGAGTCTATGGCTACACCTTC
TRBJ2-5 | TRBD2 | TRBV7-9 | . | CASTGLADNEQYF | TGTGCCAGCACGGGACTAGCGGACAATGAGCAGTACTTC
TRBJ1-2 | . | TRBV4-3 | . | CASSQDGQTFYGYTF | TGCGCCAGCAGCCAAGATGGACAGACCTTCTATGGCTACACCTTC
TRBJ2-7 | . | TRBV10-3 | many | CAILRDRGPYEQYF | TGTGCCATTCTCCGGGACCGCGGGCCCTACGAGCAGTACTTC
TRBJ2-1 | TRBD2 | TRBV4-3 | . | CASSQGLAGALLFF | TGCGCCAGCAGCCAAGGACTAGCGGGGGCCCTGCTGTTCTTC
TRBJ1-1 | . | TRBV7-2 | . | CASSHGQTEAFF | TGTGCCAGCAGCCACGGGCAGACTGAAGCTTTCTTT
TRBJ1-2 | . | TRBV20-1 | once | CSARPGGMGGYTF | TGCAGTGCTAGACCGGGGGGCATGGGTGGCTACACCTTC
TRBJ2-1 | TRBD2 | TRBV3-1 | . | CASSPRDSGGHEQFF | TGTGCCAGCAGCCCCCGGGATAGCGGGGGCCATGAGCAGTTCTTC
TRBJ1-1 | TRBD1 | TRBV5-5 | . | CASSYRDSYPEAFF | TGTGCCAGCAGCTATCGGGACAGCTACCCTGAAGCTTTCTTT
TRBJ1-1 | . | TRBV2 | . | CASSEALTDEAFF | TGTGCCAGCAGTGAAGCGCTGACTGACGAAGCTTTCTTT
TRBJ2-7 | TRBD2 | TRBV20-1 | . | CSAERGLAADNEQYF | TGCAGTGCTGAACGCGGACTAGCGGCCGACAATGAGCAGTACTTC
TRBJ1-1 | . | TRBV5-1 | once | CASSPWGAANTEAFF | TGCGCCAGCAGCCCGTGGGGGGCCGCGAACACTGAAGCTTTCTTT
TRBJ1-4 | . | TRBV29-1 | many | CSFQSTTNEKLFF | TGCAGCTTTCAATCCACGACTAATGAAAAACTGTTTTTT
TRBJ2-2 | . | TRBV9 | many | CASSVDVAADTGELFF | TGTGCCAGCAGCGTAGATGTGGCGGCGGACACCGGGGAGCTGTTTTTT
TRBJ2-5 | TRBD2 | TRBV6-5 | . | CASSIAGRTTDEQYF | TGTGCCAGCAGCATAGCGGGGCGAACAACTGATGAGCAGTACTTC
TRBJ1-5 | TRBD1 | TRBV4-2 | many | CASSQDLPSRTGTVDQPQHF | TGTGCCAGCAGCCAAGATCTACCGTCCCGGACAGGGACAGTCGATCAGCCCCAGCATTTT
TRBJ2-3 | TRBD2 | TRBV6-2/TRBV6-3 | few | CASLSQTSGGNTDTQYF | TGTGCCAGCCTGAGCCAAACTAGCGGGGGGAACACAGATACGCAGTATTTT
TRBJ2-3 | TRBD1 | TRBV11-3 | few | CASSLGGQGIDTQYF | TGTGCCAGCAGCTTAGGTGGACAGGGGATAGATACGCAGTATTTT
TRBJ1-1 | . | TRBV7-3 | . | CASSLMGGENTEAFF | TGTGCCAGCAGCTTAATGGGGGGAGAGAACACTGAAGCTTTCTTT
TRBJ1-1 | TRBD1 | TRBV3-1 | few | CARAEDRDTEAFF | TGTGCCAGGGCCGAAGACAGGGATACTGAAGCTTTCTTT
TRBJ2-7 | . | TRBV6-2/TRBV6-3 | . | CASSYHRTNNEQYF | TGTGCCAGCAGTTACCACCGGACAAACAATGAGCAGTACTTC
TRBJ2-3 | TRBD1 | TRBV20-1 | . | CSARPGQGIRSDTQYF | TGCAGTGCTCGTCCGGGACAGGGGATCAGATCCGATACGCAGTATTTT
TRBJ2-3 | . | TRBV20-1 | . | CSARLASTDTQYF | TGCAGTGCTAGATTAGCTTCCACAGATACGCAGTATTTT
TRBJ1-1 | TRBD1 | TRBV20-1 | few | CSARDEGQGYGAFF | TGCAGTGCTAGAGATGAGGGACAGGGCTATGGAGCTTTCTTT
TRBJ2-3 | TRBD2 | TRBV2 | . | CASMASGRDTQYF | TGTGCCAGCATGGCTAGCGGGAGGGATACGCAGTATTTT
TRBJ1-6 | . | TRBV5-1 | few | CASRLTGELNSPLHF | TGCGCCAGCAGGTTGACAGGCGAGCTTAATTCACCCCTCCACTTT
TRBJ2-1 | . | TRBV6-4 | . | CASSARSGMSSYNEQFF | TGTGCCAGCAGTGCCCGTAGCGGCATGAGCTCCTACAATGAGCAGTTCTTC
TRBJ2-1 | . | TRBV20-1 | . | CSAPGYNEQFF | TGCAGTGCCCCTGGCTACAATGAGCAGTTCTTC
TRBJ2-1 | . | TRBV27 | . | CASSLSPPNEQFF | TGTGCCAGCAGTTTATCTCCACCCAATGAGCAGTTCTTC
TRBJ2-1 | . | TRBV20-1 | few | CSAGGTAYSNEQFF | TGCAGTGCTGGGGGGACAGCTTACTCCAATGAGCAGTTCTTC
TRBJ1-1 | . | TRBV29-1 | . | CSVPGVNTEAFF | TGCAGCGTCCCGGGGGTGAACACTGAAGCTTTCTTT
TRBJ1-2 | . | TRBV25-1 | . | CASSEFGAAYGYTF | TGTGCCAGCAGTGAATTCGGGGCAGCCTATGGCTACACCTTC